The 16 T cell receptor beta chains in this list originate from one sample, sequenced in a study of T-cell memory formation after mild COVID-19. TCRdb re-called the 5' RACE reads with MiXCR, one entry per CDR3 protein. Found here are 300,000 to 400,000 distinct CDR3 sequences, about an eighth of them singletons; the top ten hold about a fifth. Specimen: PBMCs or a T cell subset sorted from them (not recorded which). Source of these receptors: a man aged 18 to 30 who had mild COVID-19 (a few samples of this study predate the infection). Cell type and time point are not known.

This clonotype appeared a few times. The chain has TRBV5-1 and TRBJ2-3; 7 bases fit TRBD2. Germline trimming cut 3 bases from V and 5 bases from J; bases unmatched to any gene: 6. The CDR3 totals 14 residues. Germline V gives CDR1 SGHRS, CDR2 YFSETQ. The CDR3 loop reads CASSYQRGGDTQYF. CDR3 in DNA: TGCGCCAGCAGCTACCAGCGGGGAGGAGATACGCAGTATTTT. Using reference TRBV5-1 and TRBJ2-3 for the parts outside the CDR3, the full variable domain is KAGVTQTPRYLIKTRGQQVTLSCSPISGHRSVSWYQQTPGQGLQFLFEYFSETQRNKGNFPGRFSGRQFSNSRSEMNVSTLELGDSALYLCASSYQRGGDTQYFGPGTRLTVL.

The chain couples TRBV6-5 to TRBJ2-5; tentatively, D is TRBD2 (7 bases). Per the germline V gene, CDR1 is MNHEY and CDR2 is SVGAGI. The CDR3 contains 13 residues. V was shortened by 5 bases and J by 4 bases, with 11 bases between the two germline ends. CDR3 DNA: TGTGCCAGCAGTAGGGGGGGCCGAGAGACCCAGTACTTC. The encoded protein is CASSRGGRETQYF.

This clonotype has a handful of counts. The genes are TRBV6-2 or TRBV6-3 and TRBJ2-6; the D is unclear. The CDR3 sequence is 13 residues long. V lost 8 bases, J lost 4 bases, and 9 bases lay in between. The germline V gene has CDR1 MNHEY and CDR2 SVGEGT. The DNA of the CDR3 is TGTGCCAGCGCTTTCCAAGGGGCCAACGTCCTGACTTTC. This sequence encodes CASAFQGANVLTF.

In this sample, this clonotype turned up a few times. The chain is built from TRBV7-2 and TRBJ2-4; 8 nucleotides align to TRBD2. The CDR3 loop spans 14 amino acids. V gave up 4 bases and J gave up 3 bases; unmatched junction bases: 2. Germline loops: CDR1 SGHTA, CDR2 FQGNSA. The CDR3 spells CASSSGLVKNIQYF. The CDR3 DNA reads TGTGCCAGCAGCTCGGGACTAGTCAAAAACATTCAGTACTTC.

A few counts support this clonotype. The V gene is TRBV29-1, the J gene TRBJ2-1; 10 bases are shared with TRBD1. V was clipped by 7 bases and J by 8 bases; unmatched bases: 5. The CDR3 totals 12 residues. Germline values: CDR1 SQVTM, CDR2 ANQGSEA. CDR3 amino acids: CSAAGTGDEQFF. In nucleotides, the CDR3 is TGCAGCGCAGCCGGGACAGGGGATGAGCAGTTCTTC.

This clonotype was counted between two and nine times. The V call is TRBV27, the J call TRBJ1-6; D is undetermined. CDR1 MNHEY and CDR2 SMNVEV come from the germline V gene (reference sequence). Trimming took off 8 bases at V and 0 bases at J, with 11 bases between the two ends. The CDR3 sequence is 15 residues long. DNA of the CDR3: TGTGCCAGCGGGTGGGAGTCCTCCTATAATTCACCCCTCCACTTT. Translated, it gives CASGWESSYNSPLHF.

This clonotype appeared a few times. The chain carries TRBV10-3 and TRBJ2-1; tentative D call: TRBD2 (5 bases). CDR3 size: 12 residues. Germline CDR1 is ENHRY and CDR2 is SYGVKD. V was trimmed by 6 bases and J by 9 bases, leaving 12 bases between them. Here the CDR3 reads CAISRTDSEQFF. In DNA form, the CDR3 reads TGTGCCATCAGCAGGACGGACTCTGAGCAGTTCTTC.

The V call is TRBV7-9, the J call TRBJ2-7; no firm D call. Between the trimmed V and J ends, which lost 5 bases and 6 bases, there was a span of 11 bases. The CDR3 runs to 12 residues. Per germline, CDR1 SEHNR and CDR2 FQNEAQ (reference sequence). CDR3 coding DNA: TGTGCCAGCAGCCAACAAATCCCCGAGCAGTACTTC. It encodes CASSQQIPEQYF.

This clonotype was seen a handful of times. This chain connects TRBV5-6 to TRBJ1-4, with no clear D. This CDR3 comprises 13 residues. The V gene lost 6 bases and the J gene lost 7 bases, with 13 bases spanning the gap. CDR1 and CDR2 (germline): SGHDT, YYEEEE. The CDR3 sequence is CASTFGWGEKLFF. CDR3 nucleotide sequence: TGTGCCAGCACCTTCGGGTGGGGTGAAAAACTGTTTTTT. Combining the CDR3 with reference TRBV5-6 and TRBJ1-4 gives the whole variable domain DAGVTQSPTHLIKTRGQQVTLRCSPKSGHDTVSWYQQALGQGPQFIFQYYEEEERQRGNFPDRFSGHQFPNYSSELNVNALLLGDSALYLCASTFGWGEKLFFGSGTQLSVL.

CDR3 nucleotide sequence: TGTGCCAGCAGTGACGGGACTTTCAACACCGGGGAGCTGTTTTTT. It encodes CASSDGTFNTGELFF. This chain links TRBV12-3 or TRBV12-4 with TRBJ2-2; D is possibly TRBD2 (6 bases). V dropped 5 bases and J dropped 2 bases, with 12 bases sitting between them. The CDR3 loop spans 15 amino acids.

This clonotype was seen repeatedly, ten times or more. This rearrangement joins TRBV11-3 to TRBJ2-1, with 10 nucleotides matching TRBD2. The V gene end was trimmed by 0 bases and the J gene end by 6 bases; junction bases not matched to a gene: 11. In germline, CDR1 is SGHNT, CDR2 YENEEA. CDR3 length equals 18 residues. CDR3 amino acids: CASSLDQGGTSAGNEQFF. CDR3 bases: TGTGCCAGCAGCTTAGATCAGGGAGGGACTAGCGCGGGCAATGAGCAGTTCTTC.

The V gene is TRBV7-3, the J gene TRBJ1-1, with 8 bases matching TRBD1. The CDR3 consists of 14 residues. After removal of 2 bases from V and 3 bases from J, the junction contained 2 bases not matched to a gene. Germline assignment: CDR1 SGHTA and CDR2 FQGTGA. CDR3 residues: CASSLDRGHTEAFF. As DNA, the CDR3 is TGTGCCAGCAGCTTAGACAGGGGACACACTGAAGCTTTCTTT.

This chain links TRBV6-5 with TRBJ2-7; D remains unclear. Germline assignment: CDR1 MNHEY and CDR2 SVGAGI. Trimming shortened V by 5 bases and J by 1 base, and 12 bases separated the two germline ends. This CDR3 comprises 14 residues. CDR3 DNA: TGTGCCAGCAGTATCCGGTTCGGATCCTACGAGCAGTACGTC. Protein: CASSIRFGSYEQYV.

This clonotype turned up a few times. This sequence joins TRBV4-1 and TRBJ2-2, with D perhaps TRBD1 (5 bases). The V end was cut by 2 bases, the J end by 5 bases, with 6 bases between. Germline assignment: CDR1 MGHRA and CDR2 YSYEKL. This CDR3 has 13 amino acids. The CDR3 DNA reads as TGCGCCAGCAGCCAACGACAGACCGGGGAGCTGTTTTTT. Its translation is CASSQRQTGELFF.

This sequence joins TRBV15 and TRBJ1-1; D is uncertain. The CDR3 runs 15 residues. Trimming pared 5 bases from V and 0 bases from J, leaving 13 bases between. Germline V gene data show CDR1 as LNHNV and CDR2 as YYDKDF (reference sequence). CDR3 protein: CATSLEGGMNTEAFF. CDR3 coding DNA: TGTGCCACCAGCCTCGAGGGAGGAATGAACACTGAAGCTTTCTTT. Combining the CDR3 with reference TRBV15 and TRBJ1-1 gives the whole variable domain DAMVIQNPRYQVTQFGKPVTLSCSQTLNHNVMYWYQQKSSQAPKLLFHYYDKDFNNEADTPDNFQSRRPNTSFCFLDIRSPGLGDTAMYLCATSLEGGMNTEAFFGQGTRLTVV.

There are many counts of this clonotype. V usage is TRBV15 and J usage is TRBJ2-1; 10 nucleotides match TRBD2. The germline CDR1 and CDR2 sequences are LNHNV and YYDKDF (reference sequence). The CDR3 sequence is 19 residues long. V was clipped by 3 bases and J by 0 bases; unmatched bases: 11. The CDR3 DNA follows: TGTGCCACCAGCAGGAAGAGACTAGCGGGCCTAAGCTCCTACAATGAGCAGTTCTTC. Translated, it gives CATSRKRLAGLSSYNEQFF. Full variable domain (rest looked up from reference TRBV15 and TRBJ2-1): DAMVIQNPRYQVTQFGKPVTLSCSQTLNHNVMYWYQQKSSQAPKLLFHYYDKDFNNEADTPDNFQSRRPNTSFCFLDIRSPGLGDTAMYLCATSRKRLAGLSSYNEQFFGPGTRLTVL.